A selection of T cell receptor beta chains follows, all from one sample in a study of T cells expressing NK-cell markers. TCRdb reprocessed the 5' RACE reads, keeping one entry per CDR3 protein, no DNA. The sample's table shows 400,000 to 550,000 distinct CDR3 sequences. Sample: blood T cells: a sorted CD56 or NKG2C T cell subset, CD4+ or CD8+ T cells, or bulk PBMC T cells (not recorded which). The receptors stem from a woman between 18 and 70 years old in good health. Both conserved end residues are part of each CDR3. Fields, in order: J gene, V gene, CDR3 length, CDR3 protein.

TRBJ2-1,TRBV30,14,CAWTRGGGYNEQFF
TRBJ1-1,TRBV6-1,15,CASSTGQGANTEAFF
TRBJ2-1,TRBV24-1,12,CATSDTGVGQFF
TRBJ2-3,TRBV5-1,15,CASSSGTSGVDTQYF
TRBJ1-1,TRBV27,18,CASSENPRDRGRRTEAFF
TRBJ2-2,TRBV20-1,15,CSARDMRRSTGELFF
TRBJ1-1,TRBV6-5,14,CASSSIDGNTEAFF
TRBJ2-5,TRBV29-1,13,CSVEDRTQETQYF
TRBJ2-1,TRBV7-2,20,CASSLAVGGAPGGSYNEQFF
TRBJ1-4,TRBV7-2,15,CASSPQAFSNEKLFF
TRBJ1-6,TRBV20-1,14,CSAPVGPNNSPLHF
TRBJ2-5,TRBV3-1,15,CASINLGQGRETQYF
TRBJ2-1,TRBV3-1,13,CASSRNLGGGIFF
TRBJ2-3,TRBV6-5,15,CASSYRLRDTDTQYF
TRBJ2-3,TRBV7-2,14,CASSLTGPTDTQYF
TRBJ2-1,TRBV29-1,15,CSAQPGQSSYNEQFF
TRBJ2-3,TRBV11-2,19,CASSPFPTSGGTNTDTQYF
TRBJ1-2,TRBV12-3/TRBV12-4,12,CASSSDTYGYTF
TRBJ2-5,TRBV7-9,13,CASSSRIGETQYF
TRBJ1-1,TRBV10-2,13,CASTGGDYTEAFF
TRBJ1-2,TRBV29-1,13,CSVDVSQGHGYTF
TRBJ2-7,TRBV11-2,15,CASSTGHYVGYEQYF
TRBJ2-7,TRBV4-2,15,CASSQVVSGSHEQYF
TRBJ2-3,TRBV6-4,15,CASSADGASTDTQYF
TRBJ2-2,TRBV20-1,15,CSAHESGRVSGELFF
TRBJ2-1,TRBV24-1,12,CATSAGFDEQFF
TRBJ1-2,TRBV5-4,14,CASSLATGNYGYTF
TRBJ1-1,TRBV6-1,16,CASRTGTGGIDTEAFF
TRBJ2-3,TRBV5-1,16,CASSSKGQGTLDTQYF